The present T cell receptor (beta chain) was sequenced within a study of blood T cell repertoires in COVID-19. About the research overall: In each case, the material was cDNA or gDNA derived from T cells, B-cell-depleted T cells, or PBMCs.

Profiling relied on immunoSEQ multiplex PCR, and the TCRdb table lists in-frame clones only, not all of them. Of more than 150,000 clones in the sample, 81% were seen once. There are 16 residues in the CDR3. Germline V gene lookup returns CDR1 MDHEN and CDR2 SYDVKM. V lost 8 bases and J 1 base, leaving 21 bases between the germline ends. The J gene is TRBJ2-7, the V gene TRBV28; maybe TRBD1 (8 bases). The material sequenced was peripheral blood. The TCR comes from a woman at least 80 years old with COVID-19, enrolled during active disease. CDR3: CASASPTGGVSYEQYF. The CDR3 DNA is TGTGCCAGCGCCTCCCCCACAGGGGGGGTTTCCTACGAGCAGTACTTC.